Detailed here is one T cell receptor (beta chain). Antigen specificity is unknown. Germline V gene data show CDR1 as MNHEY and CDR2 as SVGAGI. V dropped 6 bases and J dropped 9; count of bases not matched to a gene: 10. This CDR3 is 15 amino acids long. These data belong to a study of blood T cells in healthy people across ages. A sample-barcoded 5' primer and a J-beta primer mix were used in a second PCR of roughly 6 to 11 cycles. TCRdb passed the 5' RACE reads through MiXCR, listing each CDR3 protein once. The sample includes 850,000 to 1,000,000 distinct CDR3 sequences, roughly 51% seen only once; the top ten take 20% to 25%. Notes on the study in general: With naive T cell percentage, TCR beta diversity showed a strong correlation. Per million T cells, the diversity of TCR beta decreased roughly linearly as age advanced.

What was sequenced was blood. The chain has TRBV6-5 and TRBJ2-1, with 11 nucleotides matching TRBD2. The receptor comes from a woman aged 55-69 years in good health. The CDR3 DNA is TGTGCCAGCAGGCACAGGGGGCTAGCGGGAGGTGAGCAGTTCTTC. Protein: CASRHRGLAGGEQFF.